This T cell receptor (beta chain) was sequenced in a study of T-cell reconstitution after alpha-beta-depleted transplantation in children (dated by TCRdb to 2016 to 2017). Notes on the research overall: Using TCR repertoire profiling, the study quantitatively followed how T-cell immune reconstitution unfolded in children after TCRalphabeta/CD19-depleted allogeneic hematopoietic cell transplantation. General study outcomes and caveats: About two months after transplant, the apparently early recovery of alphabetaT-cell counts reportedly depended on just several hundred clones that had expanded rapidly and came from non-depleted graft cells. In some patients, high TCRbeta diversity at day 60 was attributed to recipient T cells and intrathymic progenitors that had survived conditioning. Over the following months the frequencies of hyperexpanded clones went down, and after one year T-cell counts and TCRbeta diversity were mostly credited to newly produced T cells.

Library preparation was by PCR. Sequencer: Illumina HiSeq 2500. TCR libraries were prepared with molecular barcoding, using unique molecular identifiers to normalize TCRbeta repertoire quantification. The raw public data were reprocessed by TCRdb itself: fastp quality trimming at Q25, MiXCR clonotype calling, in-frame beta chains only. Rows with a matching CDR3 protein are joined into one entry that keeps the most common DNA and genes. The table for this sample lists 250,000 or so distinct CDR3 sequences; around 25% of them were counted only once. The ten biggest clones cover around 4.8% of the sample. V and J are truncated by 1 base and 2 bases respectively, leaving an intervening sequence of 15 bases. The CDR3 covers 16 residues, taking in both the cysteine and the phenylalanine. The read is trimmed to its CDR3 DNA, 48 bases read in frame from base 1. In the germline V gene, CDR1 corresponds to SGHTA and CDR2 to FQGNSA.

Regarding this clonotype: The antigen it binds to is not known. There are no base qualities to consult, and no much larger clone falls within one base.

Taken with the paper, the label for treatment or condition translates to: allogeneic hematopoietic cell transplantation with graft depleted of TCRalphabeta T cells and CD19 B cells. Transplant recipients were children who received TCRalphabeta/CD19-depleted allogeneic hematopoietic cell grafts. The sample consisted of PBMCs, mostly from graft donor cells, taken 360 days after TCRalphabeta/CD19-depleted stem cell transplant. The TCR comes from a female patient aged 2-10 years who had a stem cell transplant for congenital amegakaryocytic thrombocytopenia, so the T cells may come from the graft donor. The rearrangement combines TRBV7-2 with TRBJ2-7; TRBD2 is a possible D gene, resting on 7 matching bases. In nucleotides, the sequence is TGTGCCAGCAGCTTAGGTCCGGGGGGCTTCCCCTACGAGCAGTACTTC. It specifies CASSLGPGGFPYEQYF.